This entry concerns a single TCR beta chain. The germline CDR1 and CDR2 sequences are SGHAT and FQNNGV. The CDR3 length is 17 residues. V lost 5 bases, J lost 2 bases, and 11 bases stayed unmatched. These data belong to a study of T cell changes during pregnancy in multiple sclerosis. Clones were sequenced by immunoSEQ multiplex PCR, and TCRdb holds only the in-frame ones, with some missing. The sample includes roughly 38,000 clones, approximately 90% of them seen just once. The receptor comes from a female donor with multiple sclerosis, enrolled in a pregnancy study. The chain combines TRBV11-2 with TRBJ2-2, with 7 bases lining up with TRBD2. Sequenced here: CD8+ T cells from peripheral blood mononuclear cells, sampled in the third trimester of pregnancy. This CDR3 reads CASSLLDRGGNTGELFF. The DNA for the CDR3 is TGTGCCAGCAGCCTACTAGACCGCGGGGGTAACACCGGGGAGCTGTTTTTT.